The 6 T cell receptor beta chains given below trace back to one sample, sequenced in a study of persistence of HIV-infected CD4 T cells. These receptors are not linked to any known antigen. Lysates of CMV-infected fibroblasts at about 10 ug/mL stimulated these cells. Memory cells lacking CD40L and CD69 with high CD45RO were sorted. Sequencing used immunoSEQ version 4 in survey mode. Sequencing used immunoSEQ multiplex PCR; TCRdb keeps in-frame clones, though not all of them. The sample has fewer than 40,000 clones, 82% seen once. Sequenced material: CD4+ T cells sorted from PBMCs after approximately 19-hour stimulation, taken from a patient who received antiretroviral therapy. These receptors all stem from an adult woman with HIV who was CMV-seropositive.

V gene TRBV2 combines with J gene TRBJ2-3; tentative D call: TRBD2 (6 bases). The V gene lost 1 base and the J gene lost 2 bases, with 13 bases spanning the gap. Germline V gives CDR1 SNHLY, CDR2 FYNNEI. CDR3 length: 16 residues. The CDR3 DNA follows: TGTGCCAGCAGTGAAGGGCGGCGGGGAGCCACAGATACGCAGTATTTT. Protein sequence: CASSEGRRGATDTQYF. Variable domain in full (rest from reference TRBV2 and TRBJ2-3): EPEVTQTPSHQVTQMGQEVILRCVPISNHLYFYWYRQILGQKVEFLVSFYNNEISEKSEIFDDQFSVERPDGSNFTLKIRSTKLEDSAMYFCASSEGRRGATDTQYFGPGTRLTVL.

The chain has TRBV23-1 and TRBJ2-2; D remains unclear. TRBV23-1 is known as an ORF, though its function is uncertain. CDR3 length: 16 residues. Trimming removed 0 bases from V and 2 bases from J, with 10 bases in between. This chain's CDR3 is CASSQSWQLNTGELFF. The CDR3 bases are TGCGCCAGCAGTCAATCCTGGCAGCTTAACACCGGGGAGCTGTTTTTT.

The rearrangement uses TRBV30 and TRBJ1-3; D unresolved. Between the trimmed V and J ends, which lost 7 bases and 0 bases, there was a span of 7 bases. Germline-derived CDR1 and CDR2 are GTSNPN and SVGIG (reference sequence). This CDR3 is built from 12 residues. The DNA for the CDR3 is TGTGCCTCAGACTTCTCTGGAAACACCATATATTTT. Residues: CASDFSGNTIYF.

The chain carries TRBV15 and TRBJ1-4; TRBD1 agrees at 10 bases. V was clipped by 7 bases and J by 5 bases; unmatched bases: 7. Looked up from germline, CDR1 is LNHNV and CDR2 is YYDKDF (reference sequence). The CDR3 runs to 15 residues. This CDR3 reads CATIPGQGRNEKLFF. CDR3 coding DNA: TGTGCCACCATCCCGGGACAGGGGCGGAATGAAAAACTGTTTTTT.

Here the CDR3 reads CAWESGGIGYEQYF. CDR3 DNA sequence: TGTGCCTGGGAATCCGGGGGCATAGGGTACGAGCAGTACTTC. The gene calls are TRBV30 and TRBJ2-7; D tentatively reads TRBD1 or TRBD2 (6 bases each). The CDR3 runs 14 residues. The V and J ends lost 5 bases and 4 bases respectively, with 18 bases between them. Per the germline V gene, CDR1 is GTSNPN and CDR2 is SVGIG (reference sequence).

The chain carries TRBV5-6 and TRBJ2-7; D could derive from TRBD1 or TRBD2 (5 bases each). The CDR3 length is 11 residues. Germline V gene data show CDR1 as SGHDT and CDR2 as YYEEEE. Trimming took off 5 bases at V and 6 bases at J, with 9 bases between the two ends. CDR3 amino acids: CASRGPSEQYF. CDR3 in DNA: TGTGCCAGCAGGGGACCAAGCGAGCAGTACTTC.